The next 30 T cell receptor beta chains were all read from a single sample in a study of T cells after posttransplantation cyclophosphamide. Only in-frame clones appear in the TCRdb table, and some are missing; sequencing was by immunoSEQ multiplex PCR. Of approximately 56,000 clones detected, under 95% appear once; the ten largest clones hold about 3.1%. Sequenced material: PBMCs. The receptors stem from a young woman in good health and a related stem cell transplant donor.

The chain employs TRBV7-8 and TRBJ2-7, with D perhaps matching TRBD2 (6 bases). Trimming stripped 7 bases from V and 2 bases from J, with 18 bases between. CDR3 size: 15 residues. Germline CDR1 and CDR2: SGHVS and FQNEAQ. This CDR3 is CASTTLRGYTYEQYF. CDR3 sequence (DNA): TGTGCCAGCACCACCCTCCGGGGGTATACCTACGAGCAGTACTTC.

The V and J genes are TRBV5-1 and TRBJ2-3, with 10 bases fitting TRBD2. The CDR3 runs to 15 residues. Germline CDR1 and CDR2: SGHRS and YFSETQ. J gave up 9 bases and V 4 bases, and 11 bases lay outside the gene matches. The CDR3 protein is CASSEASGGEFTQYF. CDR3 bases: TGCGCCAGCAGCGAGGCTAGCGGGGGAGAGTTCACGCAGTATTTT.

The chain recombines TRBV10-3 with TRBJ2-2; 12 nucleotides match TRBD1. The junction had 2 bases not matched to a gene; V was cut back by 6 bases and J by 6 bases. Per the germline V gene, CDR1 is ENHRY and CDR2 is SYGVKD. The CDR3 spans 14 residues. The CDR3 nucleotides are TGTGCCATCAGGGGACAGGGGGCGGCCGGGGAGCTGTTTTTT. It encodes CAIRGQGAAGELFF.

This chain joins TRBV6-6 and TRBJ2-5, with D tentatively TRBD1 (5 bases). V was cut by 8 bases and J by 6 bases, with 13 bases left in between. This CDR3 region has 12 residues. CDR1 is MNHNY and CDR2 is SVGAGI in the germline V gene (reference sequence). CDR3 in amino acids: CASGQGEKTQYF. The CDR3 coding sequence is TGTGCCAGCGGGCAGGGCGAAAAGACCCAGTACTTC.

Comments on this clone: One end of the junction varies from germline; a read error may be responsible. The rearrangement joins TRBV30 to TRBJ1-2; 7 bases agree with TRBD1. Germline values: CDR1 GTSNPN, CDR2 SVGIG (reference sequence). The CDR3 length is 13 residues. CDR3 in amino acids: CAWSVQGNSGYTF. The CDR3 DNA follows: TGTGCCTGGAGTGTACAGGGGAACTCTGGCTACACCTTC.

The CDR3 sequence is CASSQGGLGDYGYTF. The DNA of the CDR3 is TGTGCCAGCAGCCAAGGGGGGCTTGGGGACTATGGCTACACCTTC. The V call is TRBV4-2, the J call TRBJ1-2; the D gene is possibly TRBD1 (6 bases). The V gene's germline CDR1 is LGHNA and CDR2 YNFKEQ. This CDR3 is built from 15 residues. Trimming took 1 base from V and 3 from J, leaving 12 bases between them.

The chain's CDR3 is CASSPYVSGETQYF. The CDR3 DNA follows: TGTGCCAGCAGCCCTTACGTGAGCGGAGAGACCCAGTACTTC. This chain connects TRBV5-5 to TRBJ2-5; perhaps TRBD2 as D (5 bases). CDR3 length: 14 amino acids. V shed 4 bases and J shed 4 bases, with 14 bases lying between them. Germline V CDR1 and CDR2: SGHKS, YYEKEE (reference sequence).

The chain combines TRBV4-2 with TRBJ2-7; TRBD2 matches at 8 bases. The germline V gene has CDR1 LGHNA and CDR2 YNFKEQ. The CDR3 covers 14 residues. With 4 bases clipped from V and 5 bases from J, the junction kept 7 bases outside the gene matches. The chain's CDR3 is CASSPGVSGDEQYF. CDR3 bases: TGTGCCAGCAGCCCCGGCGTTAGCGGGGACGAGCAGTACTTC.

The chain combines TRBV7-8 with TRBJ2-2, with no clear D. This CDR3 is built from 15 residues. Deletions cut 1 base from V and 0 bases from J, with 6 bases between. Germline V gives CDR1 SGHVS, CDR2 FQNEAQ. CDR3 sequence reads: CASSLVSANTGELFF. The DNA for the CDR3 is TGTGCCAGCAGCTTAGTTTCAGCGAACACCGGGGAGCTGTTTTTT.

The V and J genes are TRBV9 and TRBJ2-1, with TRBD1 identical over 7 bases. Germline V gene lookup returns CDR1 SGDLS and CDR2 YYNGEE. V lost 4 bases and J lost 4; bases outside the gene matches: 2. The length of the CDR3 is 13 residues. CDR3 region: CASSTTGYNEQFF. CDR3 sequence (DNA): TGTGCCAGCAGCACGACAGGGTACAATGAGCAGTTCTTC.

The V and J genes are TRBV9 and TRBJ2-1, with D tentatively TRBD1 (5 bases). Germline CDR1 SGDLS, CDR2 YYNGEE. The V end lost 4 bases, the J end lost 2 bases, and 10 bases lay between the germline ends. The CDR3 is made up of 14 amino acids. CDR3 protein: CASSPGQTYNEQFF. For the CDR3, the DNA is TGTGCCAGCAGCCCCGGACAAACCTACAATGAGCAGTTCTTC. Variable domain in full (rest from reference TRBV9 and TRBJ2-1): DSGVTQTPKHLITATGQRVTLRCSPRSGDLSVYWYQQSLDQGLQFLIQYYNGEERAKGNILERFSAQQFPDLHSELNLSSLELGDSALYFCASSPGQTYNEQFFGPGTRLTVL.

The chain carries TRBV18 and TRBJ1-1; possibly TRBD1 for D (5 bases). Trimming left V 2 bases short and J 1 base short, with 17 bases between. This CDR3 comprises 17 residues. Germline lookup yields CDR1 KGHSH and CDR2 LQKENI. The CDR3 DNA sequence: TGTGCCAGCTCACCAGACATTTCAGGACAAAAGAACACTGAAGCTTTCTTT. It translates to CASSPDISGQKNTEAFF.

The gene calls are TRBV28 and TRBJ1-2; perhaps TRBD1 as D (6 bases). The CDR3 consists of 13 residues. The V gene lost 4 bases and the J gene lost 2 bases, with 8 bases spanning the gap. Germline lookup yields CDR1 MDHEN and CDR2 SYDVKM. CDR3 DNA: TGTGCCAGCAGTTCGGGACACAACTATGGCTACACCTTC. Translated, it gives CASSSGHNYGYTF.

The chain combines TRBV19 with TRBJ2-2, with D possibly TRBD1 on 6 matching bases. From germline, CDR1 is LNHDA and CDR2 SQIVND (reference sequence). The CDR3 totals 13 residues. Trimming removed 10 bases at V and 0 bases at J, with 9 bases between. The CDR3 DNA reads TGTGCCACTACAGGGACGAACACCGGGGAGCTGTTTTTT. Translated: CATTGTNTGELFF.

V usage is TRBV25-1 and J usage is TRBJ2-7; D unresolved. Per the germline V gene, CDR1 is MGHDK and CDR2 is SYGVNS. V was pared by 8 bases and J by 0 bases, with 11 bases between. The CDR3 length is 13 residues. CDR3 region: CASQWAGSYEQYF. CDR3 nucleotides: TGTGCCAGCCAATGGGCAGGCTCCTACGAGCAGTACTTC.

This clone appeared once. The V and J genes are TRBV28 and TRBJ1-5; perhaps TRBD1 as D (6 bases). V lost 2 bases and J lost 3, with 14 bases in between. Germline CDR1 MDHEN, CDR2 SYDVKM. The CDR3 loop spans 16 amino acids. CDR3 in amino acids: CASSLIGTRINQPQHF. For the CDR3, the DNA is TGTGCCAGCAGTTTAATTGGGACACGGATCAATCAGCCCCAGCATTTT.

The J gene is TRBJ2-7, the V gene TRBV7-2; D gene unclear. CDR3 length equals 12 residues. V lost 0 bases and J lost 2, with 2 bases in between. Per germline, CDR1 SGHTA and CDR2 FQGNSA. The CDR3 here is CASSLATYEQYF. In DNA, the CDR3 is TGTGCCAGCAGCTTAGCTACCTACGAGCAGTACTTC.

The rearrangement uses TRBV7-9 and TRBJ2-1; TRBD1 matches at 11 bases. Losses at the gene ends were 5 bases for V and 7 bases for J; bases not matched to a gene: 7. The germline V gene encodes CDR1 SEHNR and CDR2 FQNEAQ (reference sequence). CDR3 size: 15 residues. In DNA, the CDR3 is TGTGCCAGCAGCGTCGGGACAGGGGGATCGAATGAGCAGTTCTTC. Protein product: CASSVGTGGSNEQFF. The whole variable domain, filled in from reference TRBV7-9 and TRBJ2-1, reads DTGVSQNPRHKITKRGQNVTFRCDPISEHNRLYWYRQTLGQGPEFLTYFQNEAQLEKSRLLSDRFSAERPKGSFSTLEIQRTEQGDSAMYLCASSVGTGGSNEQFFGPGTRLTVL.

J is TRBJ2-5 and V is TRBV11-1; D possibly corresponds to TRBD2 (5 bases). V was trimmed by 8 bases and J by 5 bases, leaving 24 bases between them. The CDR3 is made up of 16 amino acids. CDR1 is SGHAT, CDR2 FQDESV, per germline (reference sequence). The CDR3 reads CASGVGQEGGAETQYF. The CDR3 region has the DNA TGTGCCAGCGGGGTAGGTCAAGAGGGCGGTGCGGAGACCCAGTACTTC.

This chain links TRBV7-2 with TRBJ1-2; the D is unclear. Trimming removed 1 base at V and 4 bases at J, with 13 bases between. Germline V gene sequence: CDR1 SGHTA, CDR2 FQGNSA. The CDR3 sequence is 15 residues long. The CDR3 sequence is CASSLDRSTFYGYTF. CDR3 nucleotides: TGTGCCAGCAGCTTAGACAGATCGACGTTCTATGGCTACACCTTC. Full variable domain (rest looked up from reference TRBV7-2 and TRBJ1-2): GAGVSQSPSNKVTEKGKDVELRCDPISGHTALYWYRQSLGQGLEFLIYFQGNSAPDKSGLPSDRFSAERTGGSVSTLTIQRTQQEDSAVYLCASSLDRSTFYGYTFGSGTRLTVV.

The CDR3 is CASSQGTGYQETQYF. CDR3 DNA sequence: TGCGCCAGCAGCCAAGGAACCGGGTACCAAGAGACCCAGTACTTC. The rearrangement links TRBV4-3 to TRBJ2-5, with D unclear. The CDR3 contains 15 residues. The V gene's germline CDR1 is LGHNA and CDR2 YSLEER. The ends were cut back, 1 base at V and 0 bases at J, with 9 bases in the middle.

J is TRBJ2-1 and V is TRBV11-2, with TRBD1 matching 7 bases. Germline values: CDR1 SGHAT, CDR2 FQNNGV. Trimming cost V 1 base and J 0 bases; bases outside gene matches: 9. The CDR3 extends over 18 amino acids. In DNA, the CDR3 is TGTGCCAGCAGCTTAGGGGGTCCGGGACAGCACTCCTACAATGAGCAGTTCTTC. Its translation is CASSLGGPGQHSYNEQFF. The full variable domain, completed using reference TRBV11-2 and TRBJ2-1, is EAGVAQSPRYKIIEKRQSVAFWCNPISGHATLYWYQQILGQGPKLLIQFQNNGVVDDSQLPKDRFSAERLKGVDSTLKIQPAKLEDSAVYLCASSLGGPGQHSYNEQFFGPGTRLTVL.

The V and J genes are TRBV10-3 and TRBJ2-5; TRBD1 agrees at 7 bases. V shed 3 bases, J shed 2 bases, and the junction held 3 bases outside the gene matches. This CDR3 comprises 14 residues. The germline CDR1 and CDR2 sequences are ENHRY and SYGVKD. Here the CDR3 reads CAISDGDRQETQYF. The CDR3 nucleotides read TGTGCCATCAGTGATGGGGACAGACAAGAGACCCAGTACTTC.

Concerning this clone: Additional DNA sequences in this sample encode the identical CDR3. The chain is built from TRBV28 and TRBJ1-2, with D perhaps TRBD1 (6 bases). The V end lost 7 bases, the J end lost 4 bases, and 31 bases lay between the germline ends. The CDR3 sequence is 19 residues long. Per the germline V gene, CDR1 is MDHEN and CDR2 is SYDVKM. CDR3 nucleotide sequence: TGTGCCAGCACCTCCCCTTATGGGGCAGGGGCCTCTAAGGGCTATGGCTACACCTTC. Amino acids: CASTSPYGAGASKGYGYTF.

V usage is TRBV6-4 and J usage is TRBJ2-1, with 14 bases matching TRBD2. Germline CDR1 reads MRHNA; CDR2 reads SNTAGT. V dropped 4 bases and J dropped 9; count of bases not matched to a gene: 8. This CDR3 has 16 amino acids. This CDR3 reads CASSVATSGGASEQFF. The CDR3 nucleotides read TGTGCCAGCAGTGTCGCGACTAGCGGGGGGGCCAGTGAGCAGTTCTTC.

The V gene is TRBV6-5, the J gene TRBJ2-7, with D possibly being TRBD2 (6 bases). The CDR3 runs to 12 residues. V lost 6 bases to trimming and J lost 6 bases, with 12 bases between them. The V gene's germline CDR1 is MNHEY and CDR2 SVGAGI. In DNA, the CDR3 is TGTGCCAGCAGCCTCGGGGGATTCGAGCAGTACTTC. Protein product: CASSLGGFEQYF.

The chain couples TRBV25-1 to TRBJ2-2; 7 bases align to TRBD1. V was pared by 4 bases and J by 5 bases, with 4 bases of the junction left unmatched. CDR3 size: 14 residues. CDR1 is MGHDK and CDR2 is SYGVNS in the germline V gene. CDR3 region: CASSGDRHTGELFF. The CDR3 coding sequence is TGTGCCAGCAGTGGGGACAGACATACCGGGGAGCTGTTTTTT.

The J gene is TRBJ2-1, the V gene TRBV11-2, with unresolved D. The V end lost 5 bases, the J end lost 2 bases, and 13 bases lay between the germline ends. The CDR3 sequence is 15 residues long. CDR1 SGHAT and CDR2 FQNNGV come from the germline V gene. CDR3 in amino acids: CASSARQPPYNEQFF. The CDR3 DNA is TGTGCCAGCAGCGCCCGACAACCCCCCTACAATGAGCAGTTCTTC.

The rearrangement joins TRBV6-6 to TRBJ1-2, with 10 bases matching TRBD1. Looked up from germline, CDR1 is MNHNY and CDR2 is SVGAGI (reference sequence). The CDR3 has 13 residues. Germline trimming cut 6 bases from V and 5 bases from J; bases unmatched to any gene: 3. The CDR3 DNA sequence: TGTGCCAGCAGAAGACAGGGGGCGTATGGCTACACCTTC. Its translation: CASRRQGAYGYTF.

The rearrangement links TRBV2 to TRBJ1-2; D is uncertain. The CDR3 sequence is 14 residues long. Between the trimmed V and J ends, which lost 2 bases and 1 base, there was a span of 8 bases. Germline loops: CDR1 SNHLY, CDR2 FYNNEI. CDR3 bases: TGTGCCAGCAGTGAATACAGCAATAACTATGGCTACACCTTC. This codes for CASSEYSNNYGYTF.